What follows describes a single TCR beta chain. The antigen is not known. This sample was taken from a study of vaccination and CD4 T cells after COVID-19. An Oncomine TCR Beta short-read assay was used to sequence the DNA from cultured CD4+ T cells. TCRdb reprocessed the PCR reads via MiXCR and lists one record per CDR3 protein. There are 25,000 to 30,000 distinct CDR3 sequences in the sample; roughly 57% occur only once, and about 17% lies in the top ten. Noted treatment: roughly 10-day PBMC culture with coronavirus spike peptide pools or control peptides (ViraFEST assay). General study points: SARS-CoV-2-reactive clonotypes showed a nonsignificant median rise from about 20 to 38.

CDR1 GTSNPN and CDR2 SVGIG come from the germline V gene (reference sequence). The CDR3 totals 13 residues. Trimming left V 0 bases short and J 6 bases short, with 8 bases between. The J gene is TRBJ2-2, the V gene TRBV30, with unresolved D. The material sequenced was CD4+ T cells from blood, cultured in vitro, taken after SARS-CoV-2 vaccination. The clonotype was recovered from a human donor who received a COVID-19 vaccine. This CDR3 is CAWSVGVAGELFF. CDR3 coding DNA: TGTGCCTGGAGTGTAGGAGTCGCCGGGGAGCTGTTTTTT.